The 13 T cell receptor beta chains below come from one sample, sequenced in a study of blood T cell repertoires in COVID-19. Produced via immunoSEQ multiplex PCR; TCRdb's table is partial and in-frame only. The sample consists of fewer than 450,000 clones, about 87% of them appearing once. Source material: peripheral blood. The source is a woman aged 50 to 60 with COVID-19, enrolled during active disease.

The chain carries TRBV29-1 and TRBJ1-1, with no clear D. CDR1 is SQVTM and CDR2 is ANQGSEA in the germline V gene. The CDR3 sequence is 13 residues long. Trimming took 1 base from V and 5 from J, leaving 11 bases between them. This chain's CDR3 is CSVEVDAGTEAFF. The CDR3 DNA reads TGCAGCGTTGAAGTCGATGCGGGGACTGAAGCTTTCTTT.

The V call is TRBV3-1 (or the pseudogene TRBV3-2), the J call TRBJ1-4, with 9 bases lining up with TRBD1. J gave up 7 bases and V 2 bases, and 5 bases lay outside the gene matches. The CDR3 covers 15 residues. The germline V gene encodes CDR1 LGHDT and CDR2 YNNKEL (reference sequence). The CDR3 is CASSQTGTGSEKLFF. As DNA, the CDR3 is TGTGCCAGCAGCCAAACCGGGACAGGGAGTGAAAAACTGTTTTTT.

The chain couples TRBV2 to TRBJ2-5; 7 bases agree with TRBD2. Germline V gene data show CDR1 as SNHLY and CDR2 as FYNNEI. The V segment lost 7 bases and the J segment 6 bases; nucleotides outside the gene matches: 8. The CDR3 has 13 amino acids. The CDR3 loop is CASTPSGGKTQYF. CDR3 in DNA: TGTGCCAGCACCCCATCGGGAGGCAAGACCCAGTACTTC.

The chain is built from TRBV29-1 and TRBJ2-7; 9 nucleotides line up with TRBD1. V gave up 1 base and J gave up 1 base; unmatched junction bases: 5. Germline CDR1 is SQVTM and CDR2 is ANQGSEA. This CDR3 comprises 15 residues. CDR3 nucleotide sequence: TGCAGCGTTGAAGGATGGACAGGGGCTTCCTACGAGCAGTACTTC. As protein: CSVEGWTGASYEQYF.

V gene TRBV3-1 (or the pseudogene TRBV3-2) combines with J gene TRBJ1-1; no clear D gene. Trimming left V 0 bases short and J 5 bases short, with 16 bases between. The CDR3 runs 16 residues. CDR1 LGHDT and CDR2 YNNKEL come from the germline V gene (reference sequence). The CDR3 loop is CASSQDILGEMTEAFF. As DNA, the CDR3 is TGTGCCAGCAGCCAAGATATCCTCGGTGAGATGACTGAAGCTTTCTTT.

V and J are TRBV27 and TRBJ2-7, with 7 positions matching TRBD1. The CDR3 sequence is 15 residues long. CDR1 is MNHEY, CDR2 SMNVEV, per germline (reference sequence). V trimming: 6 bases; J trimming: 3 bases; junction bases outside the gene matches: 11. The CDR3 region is CASSTPRQGLYEQYF. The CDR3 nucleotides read TGTGCCAGCAGCACACCCCGACAGGGTCTCTACGAGCAGTACTTC.

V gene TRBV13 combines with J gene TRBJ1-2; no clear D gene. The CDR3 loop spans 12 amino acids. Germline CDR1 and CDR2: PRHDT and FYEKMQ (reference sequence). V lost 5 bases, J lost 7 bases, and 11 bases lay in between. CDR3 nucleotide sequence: TGTGCCAGCAGCCCCCCTTCGGGTGGCTACACCTTC. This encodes CASSPPSGGYTF. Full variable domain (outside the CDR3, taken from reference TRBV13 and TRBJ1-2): AAGVIQSPRHLIKEKRETATLKCYPIPRHDTVYWYQQGPGQDPQFLISFYEKMQSDKGSIPDRFSAQQFSDYHSELNMSSLELGDSALYFCASSPPSGGYTFGSGTRLTVV.

The CDR3 coding sequence is TGTGCCAGCAGTTACCGGGACAGGACCTTGAACACTGAAGCTTTCTTT. It encodes CASSYRDRTLNTEAFF. The V gene is TRBV6-6, the J gene TRBJ1-1; 8 bases line up with TRBD1. V gave up 2 bases and J gave up 0 bases; unmatched junction bases: 5. This CDR3 is built from 16 residues. Looked up from germline, CDR1 is MNHNY and CDR2 is SVGAGI (reference sequence).

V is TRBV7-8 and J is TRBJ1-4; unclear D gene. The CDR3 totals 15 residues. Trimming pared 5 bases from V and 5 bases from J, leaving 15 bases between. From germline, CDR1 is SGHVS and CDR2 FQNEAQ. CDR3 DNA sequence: TGTGCCAGCAGCAGCCAACCCGGGAGAAATGAAAAACTGTTTTTT. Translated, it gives CASSSQPGRNEKLFF.

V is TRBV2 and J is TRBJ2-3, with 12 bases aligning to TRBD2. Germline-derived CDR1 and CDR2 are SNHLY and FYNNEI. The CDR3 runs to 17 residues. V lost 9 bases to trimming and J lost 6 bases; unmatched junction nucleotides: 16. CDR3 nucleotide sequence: TGTGCCAGTGGCCGGTTGGCTAGCGGGGGGGATGGGGATACGCAGTATTTT. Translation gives CASGRLASGGDGDTQYF.

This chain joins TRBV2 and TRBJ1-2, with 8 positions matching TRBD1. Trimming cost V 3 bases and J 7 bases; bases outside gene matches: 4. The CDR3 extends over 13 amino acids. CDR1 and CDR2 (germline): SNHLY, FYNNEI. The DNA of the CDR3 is TGTGCCAGCAGTGACAGGGGGCCATTTGGCTACACCTTC. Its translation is CASSDRGPFGYTF.

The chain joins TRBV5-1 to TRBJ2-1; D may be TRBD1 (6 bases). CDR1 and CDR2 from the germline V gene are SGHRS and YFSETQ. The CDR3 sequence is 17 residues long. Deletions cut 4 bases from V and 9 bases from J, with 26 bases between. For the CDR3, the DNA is TGCGCCAGCAGCCAGCCTCGGGACACTAATACCCTTGGTGAGCAGTTCTTC. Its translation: CASSQPRDTNTLGEQFF.

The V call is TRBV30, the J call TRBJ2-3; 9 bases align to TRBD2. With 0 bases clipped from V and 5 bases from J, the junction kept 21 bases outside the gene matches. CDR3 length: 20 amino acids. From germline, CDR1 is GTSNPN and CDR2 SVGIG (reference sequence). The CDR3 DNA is TGTGCCTGGAGTGTACTGACGGGAGCGATTAGCGGGGGCCAAGGAGATACGCAGTATTTT. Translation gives CAWSVLTGAISGGQGDTQYF.